A selection of T cell receptor beta chains follows, all from one sample in a study of a mutant IDH1 vaccine in newly diagnosed glioma. TCRdb's table, derived via immunoSEQ multiplex PCR, lists solely in-frame clones and lacks some. In the table there are some 70,000 clones, roughly 80% of which are singletons. These receptors' antigens are unknown. Sequenced here: PBMCs, sampled from a glioma patient whose treatment included an IDH1 peptide vaccine. The source is a man between 18 and 29 years old with glioma. CDR3s include the opening cysteine and the closing phenylalanine or tryptophan. D genes are given only for firm matches. Size values are once, few and many counts, or a class for expanded clones, and some rows have none.

J gene,clone size,D gene,V gene,CDR3 DNA,CDR3 protein
TRBJ1-2,-,-,TRBV29-1,TGCAGCGTAGTACAGGGCCCCTATGGCTACACCTTC,CSVVQGPYGYTF
TRBJ1-2,few,-,TRBV6-4,TGTGCCAGCAGTGAGGGGGAGAACTATGGCTACACCTTC,CASSEGENYGYTF
TRBJ2-7,-,-,TRBV5-4,TGTGCCAGCAGCTTGCTTTACGGACCCACCTACGAGCAGTACTTC,CASSLLYGPTYEQYF
TRBJ1-2,once,TRBD1,TRBV6-5,TGTGCCAGCAGTTACTTGGACAGGGTCGACTATGGCTACACCTTC,CASSYLDRVDYGYTF
TRBJ1-1,-,-,TRBV2,TGTGCCTGCGATCTGGTGAACACTGAAGCTTTCTTT,CACDLVNTEAFF
TRBJ2-7,-,-,TRBV6-1,TGTGCCAGCAGTGATTGGGGGGACCCTAAACCGGACGGGGCCTACGAGCAGTACTTC,CASSDWGDPKPDGAYEQYF
TRBJ1-2,-,-,TRBV5-6,TGTGCCAGCAGCCAGGGGCTTTTGGGGAACTATGGCTACACCTTC,CASSQGLLGNYGYTF
TRBJ1-6,-,-,TRBV30,TGTGCCACCCGGACGGCAAATTCACCCCTCCACTTT,CATRTANSPLHF
TRBJ2-3,-,-,TRBV5-6,TGTGCCAGCAGCTTAATACAGGCGGATACGCAGTATTTT,CASSLIQADTQYF
TRBJ1-5,few,-,TRBV30,TGTGCCTGGACACATAACCGGGACCCACGCAATCAGCCCCAGCATTTT,CAWTHNRDPRNQPQHF
TRBJ1-2,-,-,TRBV5-1,TGCGCCAGCCGTTTGGTTACGGGTGATGGCTACACCTTC,CASRLVTGDGYTF
TRBJ2-5,-,-,TRBV7-2,TGTGCCAGCATCAGAGGGGGGGTCCAAGAGACCCAGTACTTC,CASIRGGVQETQYF
TRBJ2-4,-,-,TRBV30,TGTGCCTGGAGTGTACTGAAGGGTCACCCGAGCATTCAGTACTTC,CAWSVLKGHPSIQYF
TRBJ1-2,-,-,TRBV28,TGTGCCAGCACCCTATCAGGGGCGGGGCCATGGGGTGGTGGCTACACCTTC,CASTLSGAGPWGGGYTF
TRBJ2-1,-,-,TRBV6-1,TGTGCCAGTGGATGGCAGGGTTCCTACAATGAGCAGTTCTTC,CASGWQGSYNEQFF
TRBJ2-5,-,-,TRBV5-1,TGCGCCAGCAGCTTCGAAGCCTACCAAGAGACCCAGTACTTC,CASSFEAYQETQYF
TRBJ1-2,-,-,TRBV7-9,TGTGCCAGCAGCTTGCTGGAGGAGGGCTACACCTTC,CASSLLEEGYTF
TRBJ2-1,-,-,TRBV5-4,TGTGCCAGCAGCTTGAGGGATCGAGGTGAGCAGTTCTTC,CASSLRDRGEQFF
TRBJ1-1,-,-,TRBV29-1,TGCAGCGTTGACAGTCCTACTGAAGCTTTCTTT,CSVDSPTEAFF
TRBJ2-1,-,-,TRBV10-1,TGCGCCAGCAGTGGGACGGTTTCCTACAATGAGCAGTTCTTC,CASSGTVSYNEQFF
TRBJ2-2,-,-,TRBV10-3,TGTGCCATCAGTGTATCCAGGAACACCGGGGAGCTGTTTTTT,CAISVSRNTGELFF
TRBJ1-1,few,-,TRBV30,TGTGCCTGGAGGGCCGGGACGGCGAACTCTGAAGCTTTCTTT,CAWRAGTANSEAFF
TRBJ2-3,-,TRBD2,TRBV10-1,TGCGCCAGCAGAAAGGATAGCGGGAGAGGGACAGATACGCAGTATTTT,CASRKDSGRGTDTQYF
TRBJ2-3,-,-,TRBV5-1,TGCGCCAGCAGCTTGTCACCGACGGCGACTAGCACAGATACGCAGTATTTT,CASSLSPTATSTDTQYF
TRBJ2-4,-,-,TRBV15,TGTGCCACCAGCAGGGGGCGAGATGGGGACATTCAGTACTTC,CATSRGRDGDIQYF
TRBJ1-4,once,-,TRBV6-5,TGTGCCAGCAGTTACTCAATGTCCAGGGTGAATGAAAAACTGTTTTTT,CASSYSMSRVNEKLFF
TRBJ1-1,-,-,TRBV5-1,TGCGCCAGCAGCTTGGCGGCATCGAGCTTCATGAACACTGAAGCTTTCTTT,CASSLAASSFMNTEAFF
TRBJ1-2,-,-,TRBV4-1,TGCGCCAGCAGCCAAGATGATCCTTTGTGGGGCTATGGCTACACCTTC,CASSQDDPLWGYGYTF
TRBJ1-3,-,-,TRBV5-4,TGTGCCAGCAGCTTGGACAGGAGCGGAAACACCATATATTTT,CASSLDRSGNTIYF
TRBJ2-7,-,-,TRBV30,TGTGCCTGGAGTGTGGGGGTTTGGTACGAGCAGTACTTC,CAWSVGVWYEQYF
TRBJ1-1,few,TRBD1,TRBV30,TGTGCCTGGAGCGCTCCCCAGGGGGATACTGAAGCTTTCTTT,CAWSAPQGDTEAFF
TRBJ1-1,few,-,TRBV4-1,TGCGCCAGCAGCCCGCAGGGCGCCAACATGAACACTGAAGCTTTCTTT,CASSPQGANMNTEAFF
TRBJ2-2,-,TRBD1,TRBV15,TGTGCCACCAGCATGGGACAGCCTGCGAACACCGGGGAGCTGTTTTTT,CATSMGQPANTGELFF
TRBJ2-3,-,-,TRBV12-2,TGTGCAAGTCGGGCCTTCCCCGACTCCTGCACAGATACGCAGTATTTT,CASRAFPDSCTDTQYF
TRBJ1-3,-,-,TRBV27,TGTGCCAGCAGTCCGGACATATCACGAAACACCATATATTTT,CASSPDISRNTIYF
TRBJ2-4,-,TRBD1,TRBV30,TGTGCCTGGAGCCCCCCCCGACAGGGGGGTTATCAAAACATTCAGTACTTC,CAWSPPRQGGYQNIQYF